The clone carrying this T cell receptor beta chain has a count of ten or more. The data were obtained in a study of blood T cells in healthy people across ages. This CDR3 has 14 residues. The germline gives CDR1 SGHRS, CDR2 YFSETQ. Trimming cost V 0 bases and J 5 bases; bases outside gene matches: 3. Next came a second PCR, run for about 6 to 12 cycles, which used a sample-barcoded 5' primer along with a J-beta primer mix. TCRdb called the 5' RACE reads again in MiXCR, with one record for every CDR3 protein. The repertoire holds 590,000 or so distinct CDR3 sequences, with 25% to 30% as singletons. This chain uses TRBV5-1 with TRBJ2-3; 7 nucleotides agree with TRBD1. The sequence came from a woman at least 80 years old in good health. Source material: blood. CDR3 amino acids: CASSLVAGGDTQYF. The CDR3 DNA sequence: TGCGCCAGCAGCTTGGTGGCAGGGGGAGATACGCAGTATTTT.